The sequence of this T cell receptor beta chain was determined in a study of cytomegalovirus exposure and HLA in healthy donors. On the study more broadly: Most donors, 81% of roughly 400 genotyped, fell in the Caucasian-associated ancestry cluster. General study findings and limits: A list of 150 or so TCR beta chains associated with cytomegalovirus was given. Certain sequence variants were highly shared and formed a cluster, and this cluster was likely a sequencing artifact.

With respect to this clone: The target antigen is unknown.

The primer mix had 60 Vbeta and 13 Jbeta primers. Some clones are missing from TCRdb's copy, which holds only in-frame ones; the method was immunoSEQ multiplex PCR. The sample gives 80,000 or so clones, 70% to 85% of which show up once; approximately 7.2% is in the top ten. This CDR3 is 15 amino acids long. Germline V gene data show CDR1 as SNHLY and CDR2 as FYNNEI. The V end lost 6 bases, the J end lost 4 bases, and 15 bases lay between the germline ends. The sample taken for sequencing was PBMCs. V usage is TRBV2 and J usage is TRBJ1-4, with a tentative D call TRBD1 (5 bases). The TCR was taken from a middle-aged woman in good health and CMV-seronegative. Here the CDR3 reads CASRTRGGSNEKLFF. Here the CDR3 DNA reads TGTGCCAGCAGAACCCGGGGGGGAAGTAATGAAAAACTGTTTTTT.